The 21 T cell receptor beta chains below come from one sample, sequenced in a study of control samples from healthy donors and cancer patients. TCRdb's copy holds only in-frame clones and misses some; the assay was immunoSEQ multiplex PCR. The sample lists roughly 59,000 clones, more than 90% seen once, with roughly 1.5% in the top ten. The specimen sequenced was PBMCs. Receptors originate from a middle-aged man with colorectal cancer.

In DNA form, the CDR3 reads TGTGCCAGCAGCCCGTCAACAGGGTCTCGGACTGAAGCTTTCTTT. Encoded protein: CASSPSTGSRTEAFF. The chain combines TRBV6-2 or TRBV6-3 with TRBJ1-1; possible D gene TRBD1, 6 bases. The CDR3 has 15 residues. Germline V gene data show CDR1 as MNHEY and CDR2 as SVGEGT. V was cut by 6 bases and J by 5 bases, with 19 bases left in between.

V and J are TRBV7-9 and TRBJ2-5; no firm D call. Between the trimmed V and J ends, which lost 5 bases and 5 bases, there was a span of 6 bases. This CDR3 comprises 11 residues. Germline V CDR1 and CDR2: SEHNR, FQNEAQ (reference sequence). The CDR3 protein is CASSLWETQYF. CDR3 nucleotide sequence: TGTGCCAGCAGCCTTTGGGAGACCCAGTACTTC.

In DNA, the CDR3 is TGTGCCAGCAGCTTAGCGGGGGGCCTCACCGGGGAGCTGTTTTTT. Translating gives CASSLAGGLTGELFF. This chain joins TRBV7-2 and TRBJ2-2; D possibly matches TRBD1 or TRBD2 (6 bases each). This CDR3 contains 15 residues. The germline CDR1 and CDR2 sequences are SGHTA and FQGNSA. V lost 0 bases to trimming and J lost 4 bases, with 9 bases between them.

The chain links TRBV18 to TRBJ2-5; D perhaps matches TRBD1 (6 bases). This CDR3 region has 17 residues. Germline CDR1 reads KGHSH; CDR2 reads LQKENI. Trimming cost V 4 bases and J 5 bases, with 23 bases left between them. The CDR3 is CASSQSPATGVRETQYF. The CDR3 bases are TGTGCCAGCTCACAGTCCCCCGCGACAGGAGTACGGGAGACCCAGTACTTC. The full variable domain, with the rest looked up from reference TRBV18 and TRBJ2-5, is NAGVMQNPRHLVRRRGQEARLRCSPMKGHSHVYWYRQLPEEGLKFMVYLQKENIIDESGMPKERFSAEFPKEGPSILRIQQVVRGDSAAYFCASSQSPATGVRETQYFGPGTRLLVL.

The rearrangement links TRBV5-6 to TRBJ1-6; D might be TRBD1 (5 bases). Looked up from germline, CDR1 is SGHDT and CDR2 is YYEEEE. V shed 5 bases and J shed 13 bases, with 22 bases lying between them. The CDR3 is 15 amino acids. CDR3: CASRTDDSRSMPLHF. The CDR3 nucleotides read TGTGCCAGCAGGACGGACGACAGCCGGTCAATGCCCCTCCACTTT.

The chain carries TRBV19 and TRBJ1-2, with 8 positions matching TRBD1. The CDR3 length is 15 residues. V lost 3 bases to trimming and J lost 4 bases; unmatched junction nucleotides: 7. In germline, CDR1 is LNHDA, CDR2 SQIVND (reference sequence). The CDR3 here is CASSIGAGGGYGYTF. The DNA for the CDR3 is TGTGCCAGTAGTATCGGGGCAGGGGGCGGCTATGGCTACACCTTC.

The CDR3 spells CAWSVTWTSYEQYF. For the CDR3, the DNA is TGTGCCTGGAGTGTAACCTGGACATCCTACGAGCAGTACTTC. This chain links TRBV30 with TRBJ2-7; perhaps TRBD1 as D (5 bases). This CDR3 is built from 14 residues. The V end was cut by 0 bases, the J end by 1 base, with 10 bases between. Germline CDR1 GTSNPN, CDR2 SVGIG (reference sequence).

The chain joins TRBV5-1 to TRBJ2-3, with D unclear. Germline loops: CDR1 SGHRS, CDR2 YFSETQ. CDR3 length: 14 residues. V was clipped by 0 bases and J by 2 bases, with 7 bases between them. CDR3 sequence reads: CASSLGYPTDTQYF. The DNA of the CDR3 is TGCGCCAGCAGCTTGGGCTATCCCACAGATACGCAGTATTTT. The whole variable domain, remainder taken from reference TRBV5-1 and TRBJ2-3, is KAGVTQTPRYLIKTRGQQVTLSCSPISGHRSVSWYQQTPGQGLQFLFEYFSETQRNKGNFPGRFSGRQFSNSRSEMNVSTLELGDSALYLCASSLGYPTDTQYFGPGTRLTVL.

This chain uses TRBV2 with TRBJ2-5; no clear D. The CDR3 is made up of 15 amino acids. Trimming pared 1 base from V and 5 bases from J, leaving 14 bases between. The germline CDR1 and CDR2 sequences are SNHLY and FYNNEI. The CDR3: CASSEGVRPRETQYF. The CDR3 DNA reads TGTGCCAGCAGTGAAGGGGTCAGGCCCAGGGAGACCCAGTACTTC.

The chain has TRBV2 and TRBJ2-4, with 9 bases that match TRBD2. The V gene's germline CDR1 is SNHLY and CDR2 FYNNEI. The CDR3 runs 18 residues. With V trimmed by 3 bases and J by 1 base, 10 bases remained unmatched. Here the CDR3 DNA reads TGTGCCAGCAGTGATTCATCAAAGCGGGGGGTGGCCAAAAACATTCAGTACTTC. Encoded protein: CASSDSSKRGVAKNIQYF.

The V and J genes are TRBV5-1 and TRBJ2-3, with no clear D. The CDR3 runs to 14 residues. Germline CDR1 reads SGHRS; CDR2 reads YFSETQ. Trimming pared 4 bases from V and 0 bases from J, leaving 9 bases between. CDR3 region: CASSPGPSTDTQYF. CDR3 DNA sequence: TGCGCCAGCAGCCCGGGCCCGAGCACAGATACGCAGTATTTT.

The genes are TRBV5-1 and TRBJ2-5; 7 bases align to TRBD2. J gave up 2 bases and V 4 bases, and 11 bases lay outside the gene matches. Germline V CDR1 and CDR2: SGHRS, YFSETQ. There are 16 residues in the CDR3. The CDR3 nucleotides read TGCGCCAGCAGCCCCGGCGGGGCTAGCGGACAAGAGACCCAGTACTTC. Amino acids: CASSPGGASGQETQYF.

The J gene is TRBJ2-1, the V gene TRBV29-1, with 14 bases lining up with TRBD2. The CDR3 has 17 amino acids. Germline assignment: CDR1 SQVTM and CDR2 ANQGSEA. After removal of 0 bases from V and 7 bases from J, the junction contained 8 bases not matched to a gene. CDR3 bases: TGCAGCGTTGAAGATATCATCGGGACTAGCGGGAGAAATGAGCAGTTCTTC. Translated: CSVEDIIGTSGRNEQFF.

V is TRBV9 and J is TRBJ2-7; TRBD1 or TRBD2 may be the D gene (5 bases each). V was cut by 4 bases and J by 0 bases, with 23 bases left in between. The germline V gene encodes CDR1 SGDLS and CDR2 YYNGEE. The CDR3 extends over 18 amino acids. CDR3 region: CASSTWSPGTRSSYEQYF. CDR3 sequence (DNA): TGTGCCAGCAGCACTTGGAGCCCCGGGACGAGGAGCTCCTACGAGCAGTACTTC.

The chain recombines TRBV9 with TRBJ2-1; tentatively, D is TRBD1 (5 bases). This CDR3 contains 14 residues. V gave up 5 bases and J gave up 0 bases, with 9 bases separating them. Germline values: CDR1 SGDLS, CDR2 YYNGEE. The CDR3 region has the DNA TGTGCCAGCAGAGGTCAGGGCTCCTACAATGAGCAGTTCTTC. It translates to CASRGQGSYNEQFF.

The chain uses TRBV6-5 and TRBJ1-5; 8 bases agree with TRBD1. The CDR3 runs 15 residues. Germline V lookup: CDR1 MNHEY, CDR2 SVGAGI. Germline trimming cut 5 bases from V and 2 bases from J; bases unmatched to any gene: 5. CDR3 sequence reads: CASSIPTGGNQPQHF. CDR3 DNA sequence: TGTGCCAGCAGTATTCCGACAGGGGGCAATCAGCCCCAGCATTTT.

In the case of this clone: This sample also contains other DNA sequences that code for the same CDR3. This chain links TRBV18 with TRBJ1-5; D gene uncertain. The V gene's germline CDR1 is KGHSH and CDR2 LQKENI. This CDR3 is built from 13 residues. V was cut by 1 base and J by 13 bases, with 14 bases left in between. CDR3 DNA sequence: TGTGCCAGCTCACCACTAGACTGGATCGGGCAGCATTTT. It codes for CASSPLDWIGQHF.

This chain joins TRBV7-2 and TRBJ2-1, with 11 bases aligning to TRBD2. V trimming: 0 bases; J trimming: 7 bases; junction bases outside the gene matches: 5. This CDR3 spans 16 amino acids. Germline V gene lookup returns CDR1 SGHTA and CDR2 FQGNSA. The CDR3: CASSLALAGGGNEQFF. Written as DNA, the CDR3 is TGTGCCAGCAGCTTAGCTCTAGCGGGGGGCGGAAATGAGCAGTTCTTC.

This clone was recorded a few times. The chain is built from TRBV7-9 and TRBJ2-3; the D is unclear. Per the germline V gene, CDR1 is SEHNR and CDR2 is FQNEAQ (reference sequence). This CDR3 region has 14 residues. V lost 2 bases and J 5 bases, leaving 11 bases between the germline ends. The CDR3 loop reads CASSLKMTRDTQYF. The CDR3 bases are TGTGCCAGCAGCTTAAAGATGACGAGAGATACGCAGTATTTT.

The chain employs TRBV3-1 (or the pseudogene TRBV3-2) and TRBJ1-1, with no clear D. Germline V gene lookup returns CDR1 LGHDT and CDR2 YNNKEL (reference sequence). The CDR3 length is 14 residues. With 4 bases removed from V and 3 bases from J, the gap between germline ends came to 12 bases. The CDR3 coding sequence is TGTGCCAGCAGCCCCTGGTCGGCCGACACTGAAGCTTTCTTT. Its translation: CASSPWSADTEAFF.

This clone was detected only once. The CDR3 region has the DNA TGTGCCAGCAGCCCCGGACGGGTCCATGAGCAGTTCTTC. It is translated as CASSPGRVHEQFF. The chain employs TRBV5-6 and TRBJ2-1; no definite D call. This CDR3 is 13 amino acids long. V was clipped by 4 bases and J by 8 bases, with 13 bases between them. From germline, CDR1 is SGHDT and CDR2 YYEEEE.